Presented here are 4 T cell receptor beta chains from one specimen sequenced in a study of cytomegalovirus exposure and HLA in healthy donors. The PCR contained 60 Vbeta and 13 Jbeta primers. The repertoire was sequenced with immunoSEQ multiplex PCR; TCRdb's copy has only in-frame clones and lacks some. The table has under 170,000 clones, approximately 79% seen once. The sequencing sample was made of PBMCs. Receptors originate from a man between 45 and 60 years old in good health and CMV-seropositive.

This clone was counted only a few times. The V call is TRBV5-1, the J call TRBJ2-3, with 11 nucleotides matching TRBD2. Germline V gene sequence: CDR1 SGHRS, CDR2 YFSETQ. CDR3 size: 16 residues. J was trimmed by 2 bases and V by 4 bases; bases with no gene match: 6. This CDR3 is CASSTRLAGFTDTQYF. CDR3 nucleotides: TGCGCCAGCAGCACCCGACTAGCGGGATTCACAGATACGCAGTATTTT.

This chain connects TRBV21-1 to TRBJ1-5. TRBV21-1 is shown as a pseudogene. The length of the CDR3 is 21 residues. CDR3 sequence reads: CASSPSGRGDIPLGSNQPQHF. The DNA of the CDR3 is TGTGCCAGCAGTCCAAGCGGGAGAGGGGACATCCCCCTCGGTAGCAATCAGCCCCAGCATTTT.

V usage is TRBV7-6 and J usage is TRBJ2-3; D is ambiguous. Per germline, CDR1 SGHVS and CDR2 FNYEAQ. Trimming took 5 bases from V and 2 from J, leaving 11 bases between them. This CDR3 is built from 14 residues. The CDR3 reads CASSPRRNTDTQYF. DNA for the CDR3: TGTGCCAGCAGCCCACGGAGAAACACAGATACGCAGTATTTT.

Written as DNA, the CDR3 is TGTGCCAGCAGTGAAGAAGGAGAAACCAAAAACATTCAGTACTTC. It is translated as CASSEEGETKNIQYF. The chain links TRBV6-1 to TRBJ2-4; the D is unclear. The germline gives CDR1 MNHNS, CDR2 SASEGT. This CDR3 has 15 amino acids. V was trimmed by 1 base and J by 2 bases, leaving 9 bases between them.